The rows below give T cell receptor beta chains drawn from one sample of a study of STAT5B mutations in CD4+ large granular lymphocyte leukemia. The protocol was immunoSEQ multiplex PCR, while the TCRdb copy is restricted to in-frame clones and leaves out a portion. The sample carries 40,000 to 55,000 clones, around 86% recorded once. The sequenced material came from CD4+ T cells from blood buffy coats. These receptor sequences come from a human donor in good health. Both conserved end residues are part of each CDR3. A D gene is named only where the DNA matches it firmly. Rows give clone size only sometimes, using once, few, many, or a class for an expanded clone.

TRBJ2-6	TRBV9	once	.	CASSVVASGANVLTF	TGTGCCAGCAGCGTAGTGGCCTCTGGGGCCAACGTCCTGACTTTC
TRBJ1-1	TRBV19	.	.	CASSTRVGNTEAFF	TGTGCCAGTAGTACCAGGGTCGGGAACACTGAAGCTTTCTTT
TRBJ2-2	TRBV9	.	.	CASSGRRVGAGELFF	TGTGCCAGCAGCGGCCGGCGGGTCGGGGCCGGGGAGCTGTTTTTT
TRBJ2-1	TRBV7-9	.	.	CAVKQLIQHNEQFF	TGTGCCGTGAAGCAGCTTATACAACACAATGAGCAGTTCTTC
TRBJ1-5	TRBV2	.	.	CASSQQGELGQPQHF	TGTGCCAGCAGTCAACAGGGTGAGTTGGGTCAGCCCCAGCATTTT
TRBJ2-1	TRBV5-1	.	.	CASSPTGASYNEQFF	TGCGCCAGCAGCCCTACGGGCGCCTCCTACAATGAGCAGTTCTTC
TRBJ1-1	TRBV5-5	.	TRBD1	CASSPTGGKAFF	TGTGCCAGCAGCCCGACAGGGGGCAAAGCTTTCTTT
TRBJ1-6	TRBV6-1	.	.	CASSEWGAWNSPLHF	TGTGCCAGCAGTGAATGGGGGGCTTGGAATTCACCCCTCCACTTT
TRBJ1-1	TRBV5-6	.	.	CASSLNTEAFF	TGTGCCAGCAGCTTGAACACTGAAGCTTTCTTT
TRBJ1-1	TRBV18	.	TRBD1	CASSQTDRGRLNTEAFF	TGTGCCAGCTCACAAACCGACAGGGGGCGTTTGAACACTGAAGCTTTCTTT
TRBJ2-5	TRBV7-9	.	TRBD2	CASSVSSGTVVETQYF	TGTGCCAGCAGCGTCTCTAGCGGGACCGTTGTGGAGACCCAGTACTTC
TRBJ2-1	TRBV10-1	.	.	CASSEMGDGPGTPYNEQFF	TGCGCCAGCAGTGAGATGGGGGACGGACCCGGGACTCCTTACAATGAGCAGTTCTTC
TRBJ2-5	TRBV7-9	.	.	CASSVGPRQETQYF	TGTGCCAGCAGCGTGGGTCCTAGACAAGAGACCCAGTACTTC
TRBJ2-7	TRBV27	.	.	CASGKTYEQYF	TGTGCCAGCGGCAAGACCTACGAGCAGTACTTC
TRBJ2-7	TRBV15	.	.	CATSRDWTEQYF	TGTGCCACCAGCAGAGATTGGACAGAGCAGTACTTC
TRBJ1-2	TRBV5-5	.	.	CASSLDSRTF	TGTGCCAGCAGCTTAGACAGCCGAACCTTC
TRBJ2-3	TRBV20-1	once	.	CSAYGEDTQYF	TGCAGTGCTTATGGAGAAGATACGCAGTATTTT
TRBJ2-7	TRBV9	.	.	CASSVGGRPYEQYF	TGTGCCAGCAGCGTAGGCGGGCGGCCCTACGAGCAGTACTTC
TRBJ2-5	TRBV7-8	once	.	CASSSVGSQETQYF	TGTGCCAGCAGCTCAGTAGGATCCCAAGAGACCCAGTACTTC